These T cell receptor beta chains were read from a single sample in a study of T cell responses to AZD1222 COVID-19 vaccine. Repertoires were generated with immunoSEQ multiplex PCR, while TCRdb's copy carries only in-frame clones and drops some. This sample carries about 120,000 clones, approximately 91% of them seen once, and the ten largest clones take around 4.3%. The sequencing used peripheral blood, collected on day 0 of AZD1222 vaccination. All receptors derive from an adult in good health. CDR3s include the opening cysteine and the closing phenylalanine or tryptophan. A D gene is named only where the DNA matches it firmly. Clone size is not always given. Where it is, it says once, few, many or a class for expanded clones.

TRBJ1-3 | NA | TRBD1 | TRBV9 | CASSADRGGNTIYF | TGTGCCAGCAGTGCCGACAGGGGAGGAAACACCATATATTTT
TRBJ1-1 | NA | NA | TRBV4-2 | CASSQEPQGLGGNPEAFF | TGTGCCAGCAGCCAAGAGCCCCAGGGTCTCGGGGGGAACCCTGAAGCTTTCTTT
TRBJ2-5 | NA | TRBD2 | TRBV7-2 | CASSLTSGVETQYF | TGTGCCAGCAGCTTAACTAGCGGGGTCGAGACCCAGTACTTC
TRBJ1-2 | NA | TRBD1 | TRBV10-3 | CAIRGTGGRNLLYGYTF | TGTGCCATTCGCGGGACAGGGGGCCGAAACCTACTTTATGGCTACACCTTC
TRBJ1-5 | NA | NA | TRBV6-5 | CASSYEGSQPQHF | TGTGCCAGCAGTTACGAGGGAAGTCAGCCCCAGCATTTT
TRBJ1-1 | NA | NA | TRBV18 | CASSPPTGTEAFF | TGTGCCAGCTCACCACCCACGGGGACTGAAGCTTTCTTT
TRBJ1-5 | NA | NA | TRBV6-1 | CASSDLLLGNQPQHF | TGTGCCAGCAGTGACCTGCTCCTTGGCAATCAGCCCCAGCATTTT
TRBJ2-2 | NA | NA | TRBV10-3 | CAISALGIESNTGELFF | TGTGCCATCAGTGCCCTCGGGATAGAGTCGAACACCGGGGAGCTGTTTTTT
TRBJ1-2 | NA | TRBD1 | TRBV6-5 | CASRRQGRGGYTF | TGTGCCAGCAGGCGACAGGGAAGGGGTGGCTACACCTTC
TRBJ1-2 | NA | NA | TRBV27 | CASSLLPWAANGYTF | TGTGCCAGCAGTTTACTTCCCTGGGCAGCCAATGGCTACACCTTC
TRBJ1-4 | NA | TRBD1 | TRBV6-5 | CASNWDRINEKLFF | TGTGCCAGCAACTGGGACAGGATTAATGAAAAACTGTTTTTT
TRBJ2-7 | NA | TRBD2 | TRBV7-8 | CASSFGTSVYEQYF | TGTGCCAGCAGCTTCGGGACTAGCGTCTACGAGCAGTACTTC
TRBJ2-7 | NA | NA | TRBV6-5 | CASSRGTLGPYEQYF | TGTGCCAGCAGTCGGGGGACACTTGGCCCCTACGAGCAGTACTTC
TRBJ2-1 | NA | TRBD2 | TRBV5-4 | CASSLVSAGGNNEQFF | TGTGCCAGCAGCTTGGTTTCAGCGGGGGGAAATAATGAGCAGTTCTTC
TRBJ1-1 | NA | TRBD1 | TRBV9 | CASSGGQTNTEAFF | TGTGCCAGCAGCGGGGGACAGACGAACACTGAAGCTTTCTTT
TRBJ1-1 | NA | NA | TRBV10-3 | CAISTGNTEAFF | TGTGCCATCAGCACAGGAAACACTGAAGCTTTCTTT
TRBJ1-4 | NA | NA | TRBV5-5 | CASSLFSNEKLFF | TGTGCCAGCAGCTTGTTCTCGAATGAAAAACTGTTTTTT
TRBJ1-1 | NA | NA | TRBV27 | CASSPWTEMNTEAFF | TGTGCCAGCAGTCCGTGGACGGAAATGAACACTGAAGCTTTCTTT
TRBJ2-3 | NA | NA | TRBV2 | CASSEALRDTQYF | TGTGCCAGCAGTGAAGCGCTTCGAGATACGCAGTATTTT
TRBJ1-5 | NA | TRBD1 | TRBV4-2 | CASSQSDRENQPQHF | TGTGCCAGCAGCCAATCTGACAGGGAAAATCAGCCCCAGCATTTT
TRBJ1-4 | NA | NA | TRBV11-2 | CASSLAAVNEKLFF | TGTGCCAGCAGCTTAGCGGCGGTTAATGAAAAACTGTTTTTT
TRBJ1-1 | NA | NA | TRBV29-1 | CSVETARGGSNTEAFF | TGCAGCGTTGAAACGGCGCGGGGGGGATCGAACACTGAAGCTTTCTTT
TRBJ2-1 | NA | TRBD2 | TRBV7-8 | CASSLVGGTSSYNEQFF | TGTGCCAGCAGCTTAGTGGGAGGGACCAGCTCCTACAATGAGCAGTTCTTC
TRBJ1-2 | NA | NA | TRBV6-5 | CASINHPSGYGYTF | TGTGCCAGTATAAACCATCCATCGGGATATGGCTACACCTTC
TRBJ1-1 | NA | NA | TRBV5-1 | CASSGDGTEAFF | TGCGCCAGCAGCGGGGACGGTACTGAAGCTTTCTTT
TRBJ2-3 | NA | TRBD2 | TRBV9 | CASSVEGGTTDTQYF | TGTGCCAGCAGCGTAGAGGGAGGGACCACAGATACGCAGTATTTT
TRBJ1-2 | NA | NA | TRBV6-1 | CASSETGQANSGNYGYTF | TGTGCCAGCAGTGAAACCGGACAAGCAAACAGTGGAAACTATGGCTACACCTTC
TRBJ2-3 | NA | NA | TRBV15 | CATSRERGDTQYF | TGTGCCACCAGCAGAGAACGGGGTGATACGCAGTATTTT
TRBJ2-3 | NA | NA | TRBV24-1 | CATSEGPTDTQYF | TGTGCCACCAGTGAGGGACCCACAGATACGCAGTATTTT
TRBJ1-2 | NA | NA | TRBV5-4 | CAGRTDRAYGYTF | TGTGCCGGTAGGACAGATAGGGCCTATGGCTACACCTTC
TRBJ1-1 | NA | NA | TRBV5-8 | CASSSYVNTEAFF | TGTGCCAGCAGCTCTTACGTGAACACTGAAGCTTTCTTT
TRBJ2-1 | NA | NA | TRBV6-5 | CASSYSGVWNEQFF | TGTGCCAGCAGTTACTCTGGGGTTTGGAATGAGCAGTTCTTC
TRBJ1-5 | NA | NA | TRBV19 | CASSIVGGSSNQPQHF | TGTGCCAGTAGTATAGTCGGGGGGAGTAGCAATCAGCCCCAGCATTTT
TRBJ1-3 | once | NA | TRBV27 | CASSPGRSSGNTIYF | TGTGCCAGCAGTCCCGGACGGAGCTCTGGAAACACCATATATTTT
TRBJ2-5 | NA | NA | TRBV6-5 | CASSFPGHWETQYF | TGTGCCAGCAGTTTCCCGGGACACTGGGAGACCCAGTACTTC
TRBJ1-1 | NA | NA | TRBV7-2 | CASSLAAFSEAFF | TGTGCCAGCAGCTTAGCGGCGTTCAGTGAAGCTTTCTTT
TRBJ2-3 | once | TRBD2 | TRBV7-2 | CASSFIAGPTDTQYF | TGTGCCAGCAGCTTTATAGCGGGGCCCACAGATACGCAGTATTTT
TRBJ2-7 | NA | NA | TRBV9 | CASSVRPSYEQYF | TGTGCCAGCAGCGTAAGGCCGTCCTACGAGCAGTACTTC
TRBJ2-1 | NA | NA | TRBV14 | CASSQLANEQFF | TGTGCCAGCAGCCAGTTGGCAAATGAGCAGTTCTTC
TRBJ2-1 | NA | NA | TRBV7-9 | CASSLASGPYNEQFF | TGTGCCAGCAGCTTAGCCTCAGGGCCCTACAATGAGCAGTTCTTC
TRBJ2-5 | NA | TRBD2 | TRBV6-5 | CASSYRGGQETQYF | TGTGCCAGCAGTTACCGGGGGGGCCAAGAGACCCAGTACTTC
TRBJ1-4 | NA | NA | TRBV5-1 | CASKVQGSNEKLFF | TGCGCCAGCAAGGTACAGGGCTCTAATGAAAAACTGTTTTTT
TRBJ2-1 | NA | NA | TRBV4-3 | CASSQVIGADEQFF | TGCGCCAGCAGCCAAGTTATAGGGGCAGATGAGCAGTTCTTC
TRBJ2-7 | NA | NA | TRBV12-3/TRBV12-4 | CASSLTYEQYF | TGTGCCAGCAGTCTTACCTACGAGCAGTACTTC
TRBJ2-7 | NA | NA | TRBV9 | CASSVVGGPYEQYF | TGTGCCAGCAGCGTAGTCGGGGGCCCCTACGAGCAGTACTTC
TRBJ1-3 | NA | TRBD1 | TRBV6-5 | CASRRTGDRNTIYF | TGTGCCAGCAGACGGACAGGGGATAGAAACACCATATATTTT
TRBJ1-1 | NA | NA | TRBV24-1 | CATSEEGREEAFF | TGTGCCACCAGTGAAGAAGGACGGGAAGAAGCTTTCTTT
TRBJ1-1 | NA | NA | TRBV11-2 | CASSYRVGTEAFF | TGTGCCAGCAGCTACAGGGTTGGGACTGAAGCTTTCTTT